This T cell receptor beta chain was recovered during a study of blood T cells in healthy people across ages (dated by TCRdb to between 2015 and 2016). Some background on the complete study: Template switching captured roughly one uniquely barcoded TCR beta cDNA molecule per two T cells in model experiments. The study measured age-related changes in TCR beta repertoire diversity using deep sequencing normalized with unique cDNA molecular identifiers. The donors were divided into four age groups: young (average approximately 17 years), middle-aged (almost 40), aged (roughly 66) and long-lived (roughly 86). To avoid experimental bias, donors of different ages were distributed randomly across sequencing lanes. Two additional independent replicas of 1 million unique cDNA reads from the same blood draw were analyzed for two donors (one aged 18 to 29 and one aged 80 or older). What the study reported, not specific to this receptor: Compared with the aged group, the long-lived group had more naive CD4+ T cells, fewer expanded clones and increased TCR diversity, suggesting age selection. Estimates of total diversity based on one million sequenced T cells were regarded as lower bounds and as underestimates. Observed TCR beta diversity per million T cells fell roughly linearly with age, and a significant reduction was already apparent by age approximately 40. There was a strong correlation between observed TCR beta diversity and the percentage of naive T cells measured by flow cytometry. Because the CMV infection status of the donors was unknown, age-related changes in expanded clonotypes may potentially have been confounded. Bulk unsorted PBMC profiling prevented conclusive comparison of naive and antigen-experienced compartments.

About this clonotype: Its antigen remains undetermined. Per-nucleotide qualities are absent, and no much larger clonotype sits a single base away.

Receptor libraries were prepared by 5' RACE. The reads were generated on an Illumina HiSeq 2500. A second PCR of roughly 6 to 11 cycles was run with a J-beta primer mix and a sample-barcoded 5' primer. Each TCR beta cDNA molecule received a unique molecular identifier from a template-switch 5' adaptor carrying 12 random nucleotides. At least 2.5 million CDR3-containing paired-end reads were obtained from each sample. First-strand cDNA synthesis was performed from all RNA using the Mint cDNA synthesis kit, with priming by a TRBC-specific oligonucleotide. After uracil-DNA glycosylase treatment, a first 18-cycle PCR used universal primers M1SS and BC2_uni_R on all cDNA. The paper's data handling went like this. Normalization of each sample was performed by random selection of 1 million high-quality reads, each carrying a distinct molecular identifier. Instead of being binned into consensus sequences, reads with shared molecular identifiers were discarded. MiTCR, set to a Q25 quality threshold and the strictest error-elimination algorithm, was used for CDR3 identification, clonotype clustering and error correction. A nonparametric unseen species model with Euler transformation was used to estimate lower-bound total TCR beta diversity. The public reads were reanalyzed by TCRdb: fastp trimming at Q25, MiXCR alignment, in-frame beta chains only. Records with the same CDR3 protein are collapsed into one entry carrying the most frequent genes and DNA. The V and J calls follow TCRdb's processing rather than the paper's. Recorded for this sample are about 1.8 million distinct CDR3 sequences; around 48% of them occurred a single time. The ten largest clones take up over 2% of the sample.

Germline trimming amounts to 0 bases on V and 7 bases on J, with 10 as the count of junction bases outside the gene matches. From a lookup of the germline V gene, CDR1 and CDR2 are MNHEY and SVGEGT. The CDR3 has 16 amino acids, counting the end cysteine and phenylalanine. Only the CDR3 portion is preserved as DNA: 48 bases, with reading frame beginning at the first base. The donors were some 39 Caucasian individuals from Russia, aged about 6 to 100 years, who were systemically healthy. Ten milliliters of peripheral blood were drawn from each donor into EDTA-treated Vacutainer tubes. Ficoll-Paque density-gradient centrifugation was used to isolate PBMCs, with at least 6 million obtained per sample. Trizol reagent was used to extract total RNA from the PBMCs, yielding at least 5 micrograms per sample. The percentages of naive CD45RAhigh/CD27high T cells were determined by flow cytometry on a PBMC aliquot from every donor.

The origin of this receptor is a woman between 40 and 55 years old in good health. The rearrangement combines TRBV6-2 or TRBV6-3 with TRBJ2-7; 9 bases in the middle match TRBD2. Material for sequencing was blood. The CDR3 protein: CASSYSPAGGNYEQYF. The DNA is as follows: TGTGCCAGCAGTTACTCGCCAGCGGGGGGAAACTATGAGCAGTACTTC.